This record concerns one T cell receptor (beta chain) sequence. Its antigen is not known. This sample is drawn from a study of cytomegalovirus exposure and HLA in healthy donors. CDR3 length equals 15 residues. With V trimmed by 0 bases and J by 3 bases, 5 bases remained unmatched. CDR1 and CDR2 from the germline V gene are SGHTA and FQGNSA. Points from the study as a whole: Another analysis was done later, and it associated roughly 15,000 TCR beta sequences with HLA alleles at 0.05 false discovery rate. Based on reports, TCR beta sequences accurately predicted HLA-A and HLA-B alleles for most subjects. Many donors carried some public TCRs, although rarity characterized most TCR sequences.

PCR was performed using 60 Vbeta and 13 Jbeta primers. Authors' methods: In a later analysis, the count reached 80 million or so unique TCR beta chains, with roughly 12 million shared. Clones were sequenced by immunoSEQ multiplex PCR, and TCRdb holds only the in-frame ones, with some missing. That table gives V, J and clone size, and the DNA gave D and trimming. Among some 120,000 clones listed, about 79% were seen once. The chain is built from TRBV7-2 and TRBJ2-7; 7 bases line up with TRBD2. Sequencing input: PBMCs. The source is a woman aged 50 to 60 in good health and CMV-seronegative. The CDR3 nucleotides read TGTGCCAGCAGCTTAGCTGCGGGAGCGGGCTACGAGCAGTACTTC. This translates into CASSLAAGAGYEQYF.